These 14 T cell receptor beta chains were all obtained from the same sample, sequenced in a study of T cells in Graves' hyperthyroidism and ophthalmopathy. RNA transcripts served as the template for amplifying TCR beta CDR3 regions. The TCR CDR3 first-round RT-PCR relied on the HTBI primer set. TCRdb used MiXCR to reprocess the multiplex PCR reads, holding one entry per CDR3 protein. The profile shows roughly 700,000 distinct CDR3 sequences, approximately 14% of them singletons. Sequenced sample: blood. These receptors all stem from a woman younger than 35 with Graves' hyperthyroidism.

This clonotype was picked up a small number of times. The chain joins TRBV18 to TRBJ2-7; weak D call: TRBD2 (6 bases). CDR3 length equals 17 residues. V lost 0 bases and J 4 bases, leaving 19 bases between the germline ends. Germline V gene lookup returns CDR1 KGHSH and CDR2 LQKENI. The CDR3 nucleotides read TGTGCCAGCTCACCACCGGGAGGCAGGGTGGCGCGTTACGAGCAGTACTTC. Amino acid sequence: CASSPPGGRVARYEQYF.

The chain recombines TRBV7-2 with TRBJ2-1; TRBD1 or TRBD2 may be the D gene (5 bases each). Germline V gives CDR1 SGHTA, CDR2 FQGNSA. V lost 3 bases and J lost 7, with 13 bases in between. The CDR3 totals 14 residues. CDR3 region: CASSFLGEWNEQFF. DNA for the CDR3: TGTGCCAGCAGCTTCTTAGGGGAGTGGAATGAGCAGTTCTTC.

There are many counts of this clonotype. This chain uses TRBV2 with TRBJ2-5; D possibly corresponds to TRBD2 (5 bases). V lost 0 bases and J 1 base, leaving 9 bases between the germline ends. CDR1 and CDR2 from the germline V gene are SNHLY and FYNNEI. The CDR3 is made up of 15 amino acids. CDR3 bases: TGTGCCAGCAGTGAAGCGCCGGGGATCCAAGAGACCCAGTACTTC. Translated, it gives CASSEAPGIQETQYF.

This clonotype was seen many times. This chain joins TRBV30 and TRBJ1-5; D unclear. The germline V gene has CDR1 GTSNPN and CDR2 SVGIG (reference sequence). CDR3 length equals 13 residues. V shed 2 bases and J shed 5 bases, with 10 bases lying between them. The chain's CDR3 is CAWSKSVYQPQHF. Here the CDR3 DNA reads TGTGCCTGGAGTAAGTCAGTGTATCAGCCCCAGCATTTT. The complete variable domain, with remaining parts taken from reference TRBV30 and TRBJ1-5, reads SQTIHQWPATLVQPVGSPLSLECTVEGTSNPNLYWYRQAAGRGLQLLFYSVGIGQISSEVPQNLSASRPQDRQFILSSKKLLLSDSGFYLCAWSKSVYQPQHFGDGTRLSIL.

The chain couples TRBV15 to TRBJ2-4, with TRBD1 identical over 8 bases. The V and J ends lost 4 bases and 6 bases, in that order; junction bases with no gene match: 8. The CDR3 runs 15 residues. CDR1 LNHNV and CDR2 YYDKDF come from the germline V gene (reference sequence). CDR3 sequence: CATSTFGTGGNIQYF. CDR3 DNA sequence: TGTGCCACCAGCACCTTCGGGACAGGTGGAAACATTCAGTACTTC.

This clonotype was seen repeatedly, ten times or more. The chain employs TRBV30 and TRBJ2-1; 7 bases line up with TRBD2. V shed 2 bases, J shed 14 bases, and the junction held 9 bases outside the gene matches. The CDR3 is made up of 12 amino acids. Germline V lookup: CDR1 GTSNPN, CDR2 SVGIG (reference sequence). For the CDR3, the DNA is TGTGCCTGGAGTAACATCCGGCGGGGGAAGTTCTTC. This codes for CAWSNIRRGKFF.

This clonotype was recorded at least ten times. The CDR3 nucleotides read TGCAGTGCTAGGGACAGGACAACGGATCAGCCCCAGCATTTT. Translation gives CSARDRTTDQPQHF. The chain recombines TRBV20-1 with TRBJ1-5; 7 nucleotides agree with TRBD1. V dropped 3 bases and J dropped 5; count of bases not matched to a gene: 7. Germline CDR1 reads DFQATT; CDR2 reads SNEGSKA (reference sequence). There are 14 residues in the CDR3.

This clonotype showed up many times. The gene calls are TRBV2 and TRBJ2-7; perhaps D is TRBD1 or TRBD2 (5 bases each). The CDR3 covers 14 residues. Germline V gene data show CDR1 as SNHLY and CDR2 as FYNNEI. The V and J ends lost 4 bases and 2 bases respectively, with 12 bases between them. CDR3 amino acids: CASSAPREPYEQYF. The CDR3 region has the DNA TGTGCCAGCAGTGCCCCCAGGGAGCCCTACGAGCAGTACTTC. The whole variable domain, filled in from reference TRBV2 and TRBJ2-7, reads EPEVTQTPSHQVTQMGQEVILRCVPISNHLYFYWYRQILGQKVEFLVSFYNNEISEKSEIFDDQFSVERPDGSNFTLKIRSTKLEDSAMYFCASSAPREPYEQYFGPGTRLTVT.

This clonotype came up a few times. The J gene is TRBJ1-1, the V gene TRBV19, with a weak D call TRBD1 (6 bases). V lost 5 bases and J 6 bases, leaving 16 bases between the germline ends. Germline V gives CDR1 LNHDA, CDR2 SQIVND (reference sequence). The CDR3 contains 14 residues. The CDR3 coding sequence is TGTGCCAGTAGTCAGGGGAACCCAAGGGCTGAAGCTTTCTTT. Residues: CASSQGNPRAEAFF.

This rearrangement joins TRBV10-3 to TRBJ1-2; D may be TRBD1 (6 bases). Trimming shortened V by 8 bases and J by 7 bases, and 20 bases separated the two germline ends. CDR3 length: 14 amino acids. The germline V gene has CDR1 ENHRY and CDR2 SYGVKD. In DNA form, the CDR3 reads TGTGCCATCTTAGAGTGGGGGGCGACGGCTGGCTACACCTTC. It specifies CAILEWGATAGYTF.

This clonotype was counted many times. The chain employs TRBV28 and TRBJ1-4; D ambiguous. Germline-derived CDR1 and CDR2 are MDHEN and SYDVKM. V lost 2 bases and J lost 10, with 5 bases in between. The length of the CDR3 is 11 residues. CDR3 protein: CASSLARKLFF. CDR3 bases: TGTGCCAGCAGTTTAGCTCGAAAACTGTTTTTT.

This clonotype was seen ten or more times. The V call is TRBV2, the J call TRBJ2-1; 9 positions match TRBD2. V lost 5 bases to trimming and J lost 4 bases; unmatched junction nucleotides: 6. The CDR3 runs to 15 residues. Germline CDR1 is SNHLY and CDR2 is FYNNEI. The CDR3 bases are TGTGCCAGCAGTAGTTTGACTAGCGGTTACAATGAGCAGTTCTTC. This gives the protein CASSSLTSGYNEQFF.

This clonotype was counted ten times or more. The chain links TRBV7-8 to TRBJ1-5, with D uncertain. The CDR3 totals 15 residues. Germline V lookup: CDR1 SGHVS, CDR2 FQNEAQ. V lost 1 base to trimming and J lost 4 bases, with 11 bases between them. CDR3 protein: CASSLVRVANQPQHF. In nucleotides, the CDR3 is TGTGCCAGCAGCTTAGTGCGGGTCGCGAATCAGCCCCAGCATTTT.

This clonotype was seen repeatedly, ten times or more. V gene TRBV3-1 combines with J gene TRBJ2-2; the D gene is possibly TRBD2 (7 bases). V was pared by 1 base and J by 6 bases, with 12 bases between. CDR3 length: 15 amino acids. In germline, CDR1 is LGHDT, CDR2 YNNKEL (reference sequence). The CDR3, as DNA: TGTGCCAGCAGCCAAGCCCAAGGGGGGGCCGGGGAGCTGTTTTTT. This sequence encodes CASSQAQGGAGELFF.